This T cell receptor beta chain was captured by sequencing in a study of a mutant IDH1 vaccine in newly diagnosed glioma. Overall study: Vaccinations, eight in total, occurred in weeks 1, 3, 5, 7, 11, 15, 19, 23. Treated patients were roughly 60% male, roughly 38% female, mean age 40.4 years. Standard pretreatment was either radiotherapy, temozolomide, or, for most, radiochemotherapy with temozolomide.

The time point denotes: week 5, during vaccination. Topical imiquimod accompanied each vaccine dose, which consisted of 300 ug of mutant IDH1 20-mer peptide. The CDR3 sequence is 16 residues long. V shed 4 bases, J shed 0 bases, and the junction held 8 bases outside the gene matches. Per the germline V gene, CDR1 is SGHRS and CDR2 is YFSETQ. As for this clone: Its antigen is not identified.

Clones were sequenced by immunoSEQ multiplex PCR, and TCRdb holds only the in-frame ones, with some missing. In the table there are approximately 60,000 clones, about 80% of which are singletons. The input for sequencing was PBMCs, taken from a glioma patient whose treatment included an IDH1 peptide vaccine. V gene TRBV5-1 combines with J gene TRBJ2-5, with 8 bases matching TRBD1. This receptor was taken from a woman between 18 and 30 years old with glioma. Some clones in this sample may be carry-over from other donors' samples. The chain's CDR3 is CASSLTGGIYQETQYF. CDR3 coding DNA: TGCGCCAGCAGCCTTACAGGGGGTATCTACCAAGAGACCCAGTACTTC. The variable domain in full, with the rest retrieved from reference TRBV5-1 and TRBJ2-5, is KAGVTQTPRYLIKTRGQQVTLSCSPISGHRSVSWYQQTPGQGLQFLFEYFSETQRNKGNFPGRFSGRQFSNSRSEMNVSTLELGDSALYLCASSLTGGIYQETQYFGPGTRLLVL.